This entry lists 21 T cell receptor beta chains sequenced from one sample in a study of cytotoxic CD8 clonotypes in ibrutinib-treated CLL. The repertoire was sequenced with immunoSEQ multiplex PCR; TCRdb's copy has only in-frame clones and lacks some. The data hold about 140,000 clones, with approximately 90% observed a single time. The source material was PBMCs, sampled after 12 months of ibrutinib treatment. The source is a human donor with chronic lymphocytic leukemia.

This chain links TRBV15 with TRBJ2-7; 8 nucleotides line up with TRBD2. With V trimmed by 0 bases and J by 5 bases, 12 bases remained unmatched. The CDR3 sequence is 17 residues long. Germline CDR1 is LNHNV and CDR2 is YYDKDF (reference sequence). CDR3 amino acids: CATSRDLAGAGVNEQYF. The CDR3 region has the DNA TGTGCCACCAGCAGAGATTTGGCGGGAGCGGGAGTTAACGAGCAGTACTTC. Using reference TRBV15 and TRBJ2-7 for the parts outside the CDR3, the full variable domain is DAMVIQNPRYQVTQFGKPVTLSCSQTLNHNVMYWYQQKSSQAPKLLFHYYDKDFNNEADTPDNFQSRRPNTSFCFLDIRSPGLGDTAMYLCATSRDLAGAGVNEQYFGPGTRLTVT.

In regard to this clone: This CDR3 is also generated by other DNA sequences in the sample. This chain joins TRBV28 and TRBJ2-7; TRBD2 agrees at 9 bases. V trimming: 6 bases; J trimming: 4 bases; junction bases outside the gene matches: 1. The CDR3 spans 12 residues. Germline V gene lookup returns CDR1 MDHEN and CDR2 SYDVKM. The CDR3 spells CASRTSGYEQYF. The CDR3 bases are TGTGCCAGCAGGACTAGCGGATACGAGCAGTACTTC.

V and J are TRBV28 and TRBJ2-1; D not certain. This CDR3 has 12 amino acids. The ends were cut back, 0 bases at V and 6 bases at J, with 3 bases in the middle. Germline V gives CDR1 MDHEN, CDR2 SYDVKM. CDR3 sequence: CASSLWANEQFF. DNA for the CDR3: TGTGCCAGCAGTTTATGGGCCAATGAGCAGTTCTTC.

The CDR3 DNA reads TGTGCCAGCAGCTTAGGACAGGGTGGGTTCTACGAGCAGTACTTC. This gives the protein CASSLGQGGFYEQYF. The chain is built from TRBV6-5 and TRBJ2-7; 8 bases match TRBD1. Losses at the gene ends were 6 bases for V and 3 bases for J; bases not matched to a gene: 10. The CDR3 consists of 15 residues. Germline V gene sequence: CDR1 MNHEY, CDR2 SVGAGI.

This chain joins TRBV4-3 and TRBJ2-3, with 9 nucleotides matching TRBD2. V lost 3 bases and J lost 3; bases outside the gene matches: 7. CDR3 size: 16 residues. Germline V gene data show CDR1 as LGHNA and CDR2 as YSLEER. This chain's CDR3 is CASSQNSGSRTDTQYF. The DNA of the CDR3 is TGCGCCAGCAGCCAGAATAGCGGGAGTCGGACAGATACGCAGTATTTT.

The V call is TRBV5-1, the J call TRBJ2-7; possible D gene TRBD1, 7 bases. Germline CDR1 SGHRS, CDR2 YFSETQ. There are 14 residues in the CDR3. V was shortened by 0 bases and J by 6 bases, with 13 bases between the two germline ends. The CDR3: CASSLDRGGLEQYF. The CDR3 DNA reads as TGCGCCAGCAGCTTGGACAGGGGAGGCCTCGAGCAGTACTTC.

This clone was recorded only once. The chain carries TRBV9 and TRBJ2-1; 9 bases are a match to TRBD1. Germline V gives CDR1 SGDLS, CDR2 YYNGEE. This CDR3 is built from 15 residues. The V and J ends lost 3 bases and 8 bases, in that order; junction bases with no gene match: 9. The CDR3 DNA reads as TGTGCCAGCAGCGCCTGGGACAGGGCTTTTCATGAGCAGTTCTTC. Translation: CASSAWDRAFHEQFF.

CDR3: CASSMGQVQETQYF. The CDR3 DNA sequence: TGTGCCAGTAGTATGGGACAGGTCCAAGAGACCCAGTACTTC. This rearrangement joins TRBV19 to TRBJ2-5, with 8 bases fitting TRBD1. The germline CDR1 and CDR2 sequences are LNHDA and SQIVND (reference sequence). There are 14 residues in the CDR3. The junction had 1 base not matched to a gene; V was cut back by 3 bases and J by 1 base.

This chain connects TRBV20-1 to TRBJ2-1; D is possibly TRBD2 (6 bases). CDR1 is DFQATT and CDR2 is SNEGSKA in the germline V gene (reference sequence). The germline V and J ends were trimmed by 6 bases and 8 bases, with 11 bases remaining between them. The CDR3 has 11 amino acids. In DNA form, the CDR3 reads TGCAGTGCCCCGAGGAGGGATGAGCAGTTCTTC. Translation: CSAPRRDEQFF.

The chain recombines TRBV6-5 with TRBJ1-2; a possible D gene is TRBD1 (5 bases). CDR1 is MNHEY, CDR2 SVGAGI, per germline. Deletions cut 2 bases from V and 2 bases from J, with 15 bases between. CDR3 length: 16 amino acids. CDR3 in DNA: TGTGCCAGCAGTTACAATCCCGAGACAGAAAACTATGGCTACACCTTC. Translation gives CASSYNPETENYGYTF.

This chain links TRBV28 with TRBJ2-3; 8 nucleotides align to TRBD2. Germline CDR1 MDHEN, CDR2 SYDVKM. V was clipped by 7 bases and J by 3 bases; unmatched bases: 6. The CDR3 has 14 amino acids. CDR3 DNA: TGTGCCAGCACCTCAGGCGGGGGGACAGATACGCAGTATTTT. It encodes CASTSGGGTDTQYF. Full variable domain (missing parts from reference TRBV28 and TRBJ2-3): DVKVTQSSRYLVKRTGEKVFLECVQDMDHENMFWYRQDPGLGLRLIYFSYDVKMKEKGDIPEGYSVSREKKERFSLILESASTNQTSMYLCASTSGGGTDTQYFGPGTRLTVL.

A few counts support this clone. V and J are TRBV19 and TRBJ1-5; the D is unclear. This CDR3 is 16 amino acids long. CDR1 LNHDA and CDR2 SQIVND come from the germline V gene (reference sequence). The ends were cut back, 7 bases at V and 1 base at J, with 17 bases in the middle. This chain's CDR3 is CASNPREGPSNQPQHF. The CDR3, as DNA: TGTGCCAGTAACCCTCGGGAGGGCCCGAGCAATCAGCCCCAGCATTTT.

The chain joins TRBV5-1 to TRBJ2-7; D unclear. This CDR3 region has 17 residues. CDR1 and CDR2 from the germline V gene are SGHRS and YFSETQ. V dropped 2 bases and J dropped 3 bases, with 21 bases sitting between them. In DNA, the CDR3 is TGCGCCAGCAGCTTAAACTCGATGGGCAGTAGCTTCTACGAGCAGTACTTC. Translating it yields CASSLNSMGSSFYEQYF.

The chain has TRBV4-2 and TRBJ1-1; TRBD1 is a possible D gene (5 bases). Trimming removed 0 bases from V and 3 bases from J, with 8 bases in between. CDR1 is LGHNA and CDR2 is YNFKEQ in the germline V gene. The CDR3 sequence is 14 residues long. This CDR3 reads CASSQDTGHTEAFF. The CDR3 nucleotides are TGTGCCAGCAGCCAAGATACAGGTCACACTGAAGCTTTCTTT.

V is TRBV29-1 and J is TRBJ1-2; D gene ambiguous. V lost 4 bases to trimming and J lost 8 bases, with 11 bases between them. The CDR3 loop spans 11 amino acids. Germline assignment: CDR1 SQVTM and CDR2 ANQGSEA. The CDR3 coding sequence is TGCAGCGTTGTTGAGCCCCTGGGCTACACCTTC. This translates into CSVVEPLGYTF.

J is TRBJ1-2 and V is TRBV5-8; 9 nucleotides align to TRBD1. The CDR3 covers 15 residues. From germline, CDR1 is SGHTS and CDR2 YDEGEE. V lost 0 bases to trimming and J lost 3 bases; unmatched junction nucleotides: 3. CDR3 sequence reads: CASSLGTGADYGYTF. The CDR3 DNA sequence: TGTGCCAGCAGCTTGGGGACAGGGGCTGACTATGGCTACACCTTC.

The V call is TRBV12-5, the J call TRBJ2-2, with 10 bases identical to TRBD2. Trimming at V came to 6 bases and at J to 6 bases, leaving 7 bases not matched to a gene. Germline V gene lookup returns CDR1 LGHNT and CDR2 FRNRAP. The CDR3 sequence is 15 residues long. The CDR3, as DNA: TGTGCTAGTGGACTAGGCAGCGGGAGGGCCGGGGAGCTGTTTTTT. Its protein product is CASGLGSGRAGELFF.

V and J are TRBV2 and TRBJ1-5; D may be TRBD1 (6 bases). The V end was cut by 6 bases, the J end by 5 bases, with 14 bases between. The length of the CDR3 is 14 residues. Germline loops: CDR1 SNHLY, CDR2 FYNNEI. CDR3 coding DNA: TGTGCCAGCAGAGACAGGTCTGAGGATCAGCCCCAGCATTTT. Protein sequence: CASRDRSEDQPQHF.

The chain links TRBV13 to TRBJ2-2, with 10 bases matching TRBD2. Losses at the gene ends were 1 base for V and 4 bases for J; bases not matched to a gene: 18. Germline values: CDR1 PRHDT, CDR2 FYEKMQ (reference sequence). CDR3 length equals 21 residues. This chain's CDR3 is CASSLVFGSGTSDSSTGELFF. In nucleotides, the CDR3 is TGTGCCAGCAGCTTAGTATTTGGGTCCGGGACTAGCGACTCGAGCACCGGGGAGCTGTTTTTT.

The chain carries TRBV6-6 and TRBJ1-1, with a tentative D call TRBD1 (6 bases). V was clipped by 2 bases and J by 4 bases, with 8 bases between them. Germline CDR1 is MNHNY and CDR2 is SVGAGI (reference sequence). The CDR3 is 13 residues long. This CDR3 is CASSYEDSTEAFF. The CDR3, as DNA: TGTGCCAGCAGTTACGAGGACAGCACTGAAGCTTTCTTT.

The rearrangement joins TRBV29-1 to TRBJ2-3; D perhaps matches TRBD2 (5 bases). This CDR3 is 13 amino acids long. Trimming removed 4 bases from V and 1 base from J, with 9 bases in between. From germline, CDR1 is SQVTM and CDR2 ANQGSEA. CDR3 sequence (DNA): TGCAGCGTTGGGATTAGCGGCACAGATACGCAGTATTTT. Residues: CSVGISGTDTQYF.